The source of this T cell receptor (beta chain) is a study of T cells in Graves' hyperthyroidism and ophthalmopathy. Study findings and constraints: Most thyroid clonotypes that were expanded above 0.001 also turned up in blood. Ophthalmopathy was separated from stable hyperthyroidism by a 13 V-J model.

Regarding this clonotype: Its target is not known.

RNA transcripts were the template for amplifying TCR beta CDR3 regions. With the HTBI primer set, the TCR CDR3 went through a first round of RT-PCR. TCRdb reprocessed the multiplex PCR reads with MiXCR, giving one entry per CDR3 protein. The profile shows around 620,000 distinct CDR3 sequences, 14% of them singletons. Material: blood. The clonotype was recovered from a young woman with Graves' ophthalmopathy.

As DNA, the CDR3 is TGTGCCAGCCTCTACTATATGGGGGTAGAGAGATATGGCTACACCTTC. As protein: CASLYYMGVERYGYTF. The V and J genes are TRBV6-1 and TRBJ1-2; D may be TRBD1 (5 bases). There are 16 residues in the CDR3. Germline V gene data show CDR1 as MNHNS and CDR2 as SASEGT. The ends were cut back, 8 bases at V and 5 bases at J, with 24 bases in the middle.